The 23 T cell receptor beta chains below come from one sample, sequenced in a study of identical twins (dated by TCRdb to between 2015 and 2016). Library construction relied on 5' RACE. The data were produced on an Illumina HiSeq 2000. In-frame beta chains were kept once TCRdb had trimmed the public reads at Q25 with fastp and called clones with MiXCR. Each CDR3 protein appears once, grouped with its most common genes and DNA. This sample is represented by 1.5 million to 2 million distinct CDR3 sequences; about 31% of them were singletons. The top ten clones comprise about 0.25% of the sample. Sequencing input: cord blood. The receptors shown here come from a newborn girl in good health.

A few counts support this clonotype. The rearrangement uses TRBV27 and TRBJ1-5; D gene ambiguous. The CDR3 runs 14 residues. The V and J ends lost 3 bases and 11 bases respectively, with 17 bases between them. Germline V lookup: CDR1 MNHEY, CDR2 SMNVEV (reference sequence). The CDR3, as DNA: TGTGCCAGCAGTTTCGTAGTGGGTGCGGGAGCCCAGCATTTT. The encoded protein is CASSFVVGAGAQHF.

This clonotype was found a few times. The rearrangement joins TRBV7-2 to TRBJ2-1, with D perhaps matching TRBD2 (6 bases). V was trimmed by 2 bases and J by 4 bases, leaving 15 bases between them. CDR1 and CDR2 (germline): SGHTA, FQGNSA. This CDR3 is 16 amino acids long. In DNA, the CDR3 is TGTGCCAGCAGCTTAAGTAGCGGCGGGGTTTACAATGAGCAGTTCTTC. Translating it yields CASSLSSGGVYNEQFF.

This clonotype was detected only a few times. The genes are TRBV27 and TRBJ1-2; D perhaps matches TRBD1 (5 bases). The V and J ends lost 6 bases and 4 bases respectively, with 15 bases between them. CDR1 is MNHEY and CDR2 is SMNVEV in the germline V gene (reference sequence). The CDR3 is 14 amino acids. CDR3 DNA: TGTGCCAGCAGCTTAGGGGTCTTGGCCTATGGCTACACCTTC. Protein sequence: CASSLGVLAYGYTF.

The V and J genes are TRBV20-1 and TRBJ2-7, with D possibly matching TRBD1 (7 bases). The CDR3 has 13 residues. Between the trimmed V and J ends, which lost 6 bases and 5 bases, there was a span of 17 bases. Germline CDR1 is DFQATT and CDR2 is SNEGSKA (reference sequence). CDR3 nucleotides: TGCAGTGCCCAACCGACAGGGAGGAACGAGCAGTACTTC. Amino acid sequence: CSAQPTGRNEQYF.

The chain employs TRBV11-2 and TRBJ1-2; D is unresolved. This CDR3 is 15 amino acids long. Germline V gene lookup returns CDR1 SGHAT and CDR2 FQNNGV. V dropped 5 bases and J dropped 2 bases, with 15 bases sitting between them. Here the CDR3 DNA reads TGTGCCAGCAGCCTAACCCCAGCGGGAAACTATGGCTACACCTTC. Protein sequence: CASSLTPAGNYGYTF.

V is TRBV6-5 and J is TRBJ1-4, with TRBD1 identical over 8 bases. The CDR3 totals 15 residues. Germline assignment: CDR1 MNHEY and CDR2 SVGAGI. V shed 3 bases and J 8 bases; nucleotides not matched to a gene: 8. The CDR3 DNA sequence: TGTGCCAGCAGTTATTCTGTGGACAGGGCCGAAAAACTGTTTTTT. Its protein is CASSYSVDRAEKLFF.

The chain combines TRBV7-9 with TRBJ2-7, with D unresolved. Germline V gene sequence: CDR1 SEHNR, CDR2 FQNEAQ (reference sequence). V was pared by 3 bases and J by 1 base, with 13 bases between. CDR3 size: 15 residues. CDR3 bases: TGTGCCAGCAGCTTCAACCCGGGCCAGTCCTACGAGCAGTACTTC. It specifies CASSFNPGQSYEQYF.

Only a few counts were recorded for this clonotype. CDR3 residues: CSARDWLAGNEQFF. The CDR3 DNA is TGCAGTGCTAGAGATTGGCTAGCGGGGAATGAGCAGTTCTTC. The chain links TRBV20-1 to TRBJ2-1; 9 bases are a match to TRBD2. CDR3 size: 14 residues. Trimming at V came to 0 bases and at J to 7 bases, leaving 4 bases not matched to a gene. In germline, CDR1 is DFQATT, CDR2 SNEGSKA (reference sequence).

The chain joins TRBV6-6 to TRBJ2-7; TRBD2 agrees at 7 bases. V gave up 6 bases and J gave up 1 base; unmatched junction bases: 3. The germline V gene has CDR1 MNHNY and CDR2 SVGAGI (reference sequence). CDR3 length: 13 amino acids. The CDR3 region has the DNA TGTGCCAGCAGGGAGCGGGAATCCTACGAGCAGTACTTC. It specifies CASRERESYEQYF.

There are a few counts of this clonotype. The V and J genes are TRBV2 and TRBJ2-7; 10 bases fit TRBD2. J lost 2 bases, V lost 4 bases, and 2 bases had no gene match. Germline lookup yields CDR1 SNHLY and CDR2 FYNNEI. The CDR3 runs to 14 residues. CDR3 DNA sequence: TGTGCCAGCAGTGGGAGCGGGAGGGCCTACGAGCAGTACTTC. Translated, it gives CASSGSGRAYEQYF.

This clonotype has a handful of counts. The J gene is TRBJ2-7, the V gene TRBV12-5; D unclear. V lost 3 bases and J lost 7, with 13 bases in between. CDR1 and CDR2 (germline): LGHNT, FRNRAP. The CDR3 runs to 13 residues. The CDR3 is CASGLTGFEEQYF. The CDR3 region has the DNA TGTGCTAGTGGTTTAACGGGTTTTGAAGAGCAGTACTTC.

This clonotype was observed a handful of times. This chain connects TRBV5-1 to TRBJ2-1; the D is unclear. Germline CDR1 is SGHRS and CDR2 is YFSETQ. The V end was cut by 7 bases, the J end by 5 bases, with 37 bases between. CDR3 length: 21 residues. The CDR3 DNA reads as TGCGCCAGCTTACACTCCCCCTGTTCGTCGTGTGGGTTAAATTGGGACAATGAGCAGTTCTTC. This encodes CASLHSPCSSCGLNWDNEQFF.

In this sample, this clonotype turned up a few times. The chain joins TRBV5-5 to TRBJ1-5; D unresolved. The CDR3 has 13 amino acids. The germline V gene encodes CDR1 SGHKS and CDR2 YYEKEE (reference sequence). With 0 bases removed from V and 5 bases from J, the gap between germline ends came to 6 bases. The CDR3 region is CASSLGVYQPQHF. For the CDR3, the DNA is TGTGCCAGCAGCTTGGGGGTATATCAGCCCCAGCATTTT.

The chain combines TRBV24-1 with TRBJ2-1; TRBD2 might be the D (5 bases). Germline V gives CDR1 KGHDR, CDR2 SFDVKD. Trimming took off 1 base at V and 6 bases at J, with 9 bases between the two ends. The CDR3 spans 14 residues. CDR3 sequence (DNA): TGTGCCACCAGTGATTTCGGACTGAGCAATGAGCAGTTCTTC. Translated: CATSDFGLSNEQFF.

This clonotype was seen a few times. The V gene is TRBV6-1, the J gene TRBJ2-1, with 11 bases identical to TRBD2. The CDR3 covers 18 residues. Germline-derived CDR1 and CDR2 are MNHNS and SASEGT. V gave up 0 bases and J gave up 5 bases; unmatched junction bases: 9. CDR3 protein: CASSEAFFPGLADNEQFF. The CDR3 bases are TGTGCCAGCAGTGAAGCGTTTTTTCCGGGACTAGCGGACAATGAGCAGTTCTTC.

This clonotype was counted only a few times. The rearrangement links TRBV20-1 to TRBJ1-5; D gene ambiguous. The germline CDR1 and CDR2 sequences are DFQATT and SNEGSKA (reference sequence). CDR3 length equals 12 residues. The ends were cut back, 6 bases at V and 3 bases at J, with 9 bases in the middle. CDR3 sequence: CSAGRHNQPQHF. In DNA, the CDR3 is TGCAGTGCAGGCCGACACAATCAGCCCCAGCATTTT.

This clonotype appeared a few times. This chain uses TRBV27 with TRBJ2-1; D gene ambiguous. The CDR3 has 15 amino acids. V was pared by 1 base and J by 10 bases, with 17 bases between. Germline lookup yields CDR1 MNHEY and CDR2 SMNVEV (reference sequence). The CDR3 reads CASSLYPVPVYEQFF. CDR3 coding DNA: TGTGCCAGCAGTTTATATCCGGTCCCCGTATACGAGCAGTTCTTC.

This clonotype was detected only a few times. The V gene is TRBV20-1, the J gene TRBJ1-2, with TRBD1 identical over 11 bases. With 1 base clipped from V and 3 bases from J, the junction kept 4 bases outside the gene matches. This CDR3 comprises 15 residues. CDR1 is DFQATT and CDR2 is SNEGSKA in the germline V gene (reference sequence). The CDR3 loop is CSARVRDRGDYGYTF. In nucleotides, the CDR3 is TGCAGTGCTAGAGTCCGGGACAGGGGGGACTATGGCTACACCTTC.

The chain combines TRBV4-1 with TRBJ2-7; D is unclear. Trimming shortened V by 4 bases and J by 7 bases, and 26 bases separated the two germline ends. The CDR3 has 17 residues. From germline, CDR1 is MGHRA and CDR2 YSYEKL. CDR3 nucleotide sequence: TGCGCCAGCAGCCTGCCACGAAGCCGAGGAAAAAACAATGAGCAGTACTTC. Translated, it gives CASSLPRSRGKNNEQYF.

The chain couples TRBV15 to TRBJ1-2; TRBD1 matches 8 bases. The CDR3 spans 17 residues. V trimming: 7 bases; J trimming: 3 bases; junction bases outside the gene matches: 16. Per germline, CDR1 LNHNV and CDR2 YYDKDF (reference sequence). The CDR3 region is CATIIPGQASPHYGYTF. CDR3 coding DNA: TGTGCCACCATAATTCCGGGACAGGCGTCTCCCCACTATGGCTACACCTTC.

This clonotype was seen just once. The V call is TRBV20-1, the J call TRBJ2-4, with D perhaps TRBD2 (6 bases). Looked up from germline, CDR1 is DFQATT and CDR2 is SNEGSKA (reference sequence). This CDR3 is 14 amino acids long. Between the trimmed V and J ends, which lost 6 bases and 13 bases, there was a span of 25 bases. CDR3 amino acids: CSALNPGLQGEQYF. DNA of the CDR3: TGCAGTGCCCTTAACCCGGGACTTCAAGGGGAGCAGTACTTC.

This clonotype has just a few counts. This chain joins TRBV4-1 and TRBJ2-6, with D unclear. CDR3 length: 17 amino acids. In germline, CDR1 is MGHRA, CDR2 YSYEKL. The germline V and J ends were trimmed by 0 bases and 0 bases, with 9 bases remaining between them. The CDR3 loop is CASSQEGVSSGANVLTF. CDR3 coding DNA: TGCGCCAGCAGCCAAGAAGGCGTAAGCTCTGGGGCCAACGTCCTGACTTTC.

The table lists this clonotype with a few counts. The V call is TRBV20-1, the J call TRBJ1-2, with D maybe TRBD1 (6 bases). CDR3 length equals 15 residues. Per germline, CDR1 DFQATT and CDR2 SNEGSKA (reference sequence). The V end lost 0 bases, the J end lost 0 bases, and 11 bases lay between the germline ends. The CDR3 DNA reads as TGCAGTGCTAGAGATAACAGGGTCACTAACTATGGCTACACCTTC. Translating gives CSARDNRVTNYGYTF.